The present TCR beta chain was sequenced within a study of OX40 agonist ivuxolimab in advanced cancers. Study information: The dose-escalation cohort had hepatocellular carcinoma, melanoma, renal cell or head and neck cancer. With a range of roughly 20 to 79, age averaged 60 years, and 75% to 90% were male.

Study-wide results and limits: Researchers report that CD8+ T cells had, on average, more expanded clones than CD4+.

Here immunoSEQ multiplex PCR was the method, and the copy in TCRdb shows in-frame clones only, minus some. This repertoire shows tens of thousands of clones, approximately 91% found once; its top ten account for around 15%. V lost 6 bases and J lost 3; bases outside the gene matches: 4. CDR3 length: 13 residues. The germline V gene has CDR1 SGHDN and CDR2 FVKESK. As regards this clone: Antigen unknown.

Sequences were derived from CD4+ or CD8+ T cells sorted from blood, sampled in a trial of the OX40 agonist ivuxolimab. The chain carries TRBV14 and TRBJ2-7; TRBD1 matches at 8 bases. This sequence was found in an adult with an advanced solid tumor such as melanoma, head and neck, liver or kidney cancer. The CDR3 loop reads CASRGQDFYEQYF. As DNA, the CDR3 is TGTGCCAGCAGGGGACAGGACTTCTACGAGCAGTACTTC.